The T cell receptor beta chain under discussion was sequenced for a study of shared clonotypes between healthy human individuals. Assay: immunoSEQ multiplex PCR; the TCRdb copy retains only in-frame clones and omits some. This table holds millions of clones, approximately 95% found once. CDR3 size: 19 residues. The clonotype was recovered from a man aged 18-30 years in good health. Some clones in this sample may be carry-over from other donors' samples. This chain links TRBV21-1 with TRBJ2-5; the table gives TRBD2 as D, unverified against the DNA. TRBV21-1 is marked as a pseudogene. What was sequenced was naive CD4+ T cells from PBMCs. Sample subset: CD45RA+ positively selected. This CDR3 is CASSKEVLARGGLQETQYF. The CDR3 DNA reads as TGTGCCAGCAGCAAAGAGGTATTAGCCCGTGGGGGACTCCAAGAGACCCAGTACTTC.